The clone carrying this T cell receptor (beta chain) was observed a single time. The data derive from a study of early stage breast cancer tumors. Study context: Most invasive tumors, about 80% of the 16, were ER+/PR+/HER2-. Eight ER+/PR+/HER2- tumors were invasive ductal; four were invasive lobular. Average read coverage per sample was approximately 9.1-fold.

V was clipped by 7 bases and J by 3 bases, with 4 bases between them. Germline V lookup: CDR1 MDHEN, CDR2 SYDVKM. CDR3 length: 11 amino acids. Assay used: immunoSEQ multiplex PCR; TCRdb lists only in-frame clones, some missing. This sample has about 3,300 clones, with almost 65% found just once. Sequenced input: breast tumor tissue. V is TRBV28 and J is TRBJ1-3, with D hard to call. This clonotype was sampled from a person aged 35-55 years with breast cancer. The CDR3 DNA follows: TGTGCCAGCACGGATGGAAACACCATATATTTT. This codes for CASTDGNTIYF.